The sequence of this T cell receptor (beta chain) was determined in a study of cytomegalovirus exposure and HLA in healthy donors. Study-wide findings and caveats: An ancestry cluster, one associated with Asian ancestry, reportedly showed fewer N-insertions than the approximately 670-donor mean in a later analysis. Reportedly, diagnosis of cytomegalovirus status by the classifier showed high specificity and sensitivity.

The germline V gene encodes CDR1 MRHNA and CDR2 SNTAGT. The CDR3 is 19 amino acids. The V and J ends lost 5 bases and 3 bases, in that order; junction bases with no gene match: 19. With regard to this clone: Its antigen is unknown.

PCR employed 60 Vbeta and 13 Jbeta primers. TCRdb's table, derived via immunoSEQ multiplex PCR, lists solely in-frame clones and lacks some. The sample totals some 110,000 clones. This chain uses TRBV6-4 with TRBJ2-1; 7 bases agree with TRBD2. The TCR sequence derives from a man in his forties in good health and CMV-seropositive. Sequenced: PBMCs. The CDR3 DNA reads TGTGCCAGCAGTCCTTTGGGCGGGAGTGAACGGTTCGGCTACAATGAGCAGTTCTTC. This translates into CASSPLGGSERFGYNEQFF.